This is a list of T cell receptor beta chains from one sample in a study of PD-1 blockade in classical Hodgkin lymphoma. Profiled with immunoSEQ multiplex PCR; TCRdb holds only in-frame clones, not every one. The table shows 12,000 to 15,000 clones, with about 86% occurring only once. The sample in question was peripheral blood mononuclear cells (PBMCs), obtained at baseline. The receptors were sampled from a human donor with classical Hodgkin lymphoma. Each CDR3 is given with its conserved first and last residue. Fields, in order: clone size, V gene, D gene, J gene, CDR3 protein, CDR3 DNA. D genes are given only for firm matches. Size tells how often a clone was seen (once, few, many) or the class of an expanded clone, and some rows leave it out.

>.|TRBV7-7|TRBD2|TRBJ2-5
CASGRAGGQETQYF
TGTGCCAGCGGGCGAGCGGGAGGGCAAGAGACCCAGTACTTC
>.|TRBV13|.|TRBJ1-1
CASRSTRSNTEAFF
TGTGCCAGCAGATCGACAAGATCGAACACTGAAGCTTTCTTT
>.|TRBV11-3|.|TRBJ2-1
CASSSRWKGGDNEQFF
TGTGCCAGCAGCTCCCGTTGGAAGGGTGGGGACAATGAGCAGTTCTTC
>.|TRBV4-3|.|TRBJ1-4
CASSQKEGPLNEKLFF
TGCGCCAGCAGCCAGAAGGAGGGACCCCTAAATGAAAAACTGTTTTTT
>.|TRBV6-1|.|TRBJ2-7
CASSEWHEQYF
TGTGCCAGCAGTGAATGGCACGAGCAGTACTTC
>.|TRBV7-2|.|TRBJ1-1
CASSWSRVNTEAFF
TGTGCCAGCAGCTGGAGCAGGGTGAACACTGAAGCTTTCTTT
>.|TRBV5-1|.|TRBJ2-2
CASSLKTGELFF
TGCGCCAGCAGCTTGAAAACCGGGGAGCTGTTTTTT
>.|TRBV27|.|TRBJ2-7
CASSLIGPYEQYF
TGTGCCAGCAGTTTAATAGGACCCTACGAGCAGTACTTC
>once|TRBV5-4|.|TRBJ2-7
CASSSNGGAYEQYF
TGTGCCAGCAGCTCGAACGGCGGGGCCTACGAGCAGTACTTC
>.|TRBV29-1|.|TRBJ1-1
CSAQRDTGRSLMNTEAFF
TGCAGCGCCCAGCGGGACACAGGGAGAAGTTTGATGAACACTGAAGCTTTCTTT
>.|TRBV30|.|TRBJ2-7
CALEDSKTYEQYF
TGTGCTTTAGAGGACTCCAAAACCTACGAGCAGTACTTC
>.|TRBV28|TRBD1|TRBJ1-6
CASSLRQGIMDSPLHF
TGTGCCAGCAGCCTCAGACAGGGGATTATGGATTCACCCCTCCACTTT
>.|TRBV5-5|TRBD1|TRBJ1-6
CASSLEGTGVLWAF
TGTGCCAGCAGCTTGGAGGGGACAGGGGTCCTATGGGCTTTT
>once|TRBV9|.|TRBJ2-7
CASSPRGGEAYEQYF
TGTGCCAGCAGCCCCCGAGGGGGGGAAGCCTACGAGCAGTACTTC
>.|TRBV5-4|.|TRBJ2-3
CASSRSTDTQYF
TGTGCCAGCAGCCGAAGCACAGATACGCAGTATTTT
>.|TRBV27|.|TRBJ2-1
CASSFTGSHEQFF
TGTGCCAGCAGTTTTACGGGCTCTCATGAGCAGTTCTTC
>once|TRBV9|.|TRBJ2-3
CASSVGGSTDTQYF
TGTGCCAGCAGCGTAGGAGGGAGCACAGATACGCAGTATTTT
>.|TRBV7-2|.|TRBJ1-6
CASSRRGSPLHF
TGTGCCAGCAGCAGAAGAGGTTCACCCCTCCACTTT
>once|TRBV5-1|TRBD1|TRBJ1-6
CASRTGQGNSPLHF
TGCGCCAGCAGGACGGGACAGGGAAACTCACCCCTCCACTTT
>.|TRBV6-6|.|TRBJ1-1
CASSHGGMNTEAFF
TGTGCCAGCAGTCACGGCGGCATGAACACTGAAGCTTTCTTT
>.|TRBV6-1|.|TRBJ2-3
CASIRAPLGTDTQYF
TGTGCCAGCATTCGGGCCCCTTTAGGCACAGATACGCAGTATTTT
>.|TRBV5-1|TRBD2|TRBJ2-1
CASMPTGLAGSNEQFF
TGCGCCAGCATGCCAACGGGGCTAGCGGGATCAAATGAGCAGTTCTTC
>.|TRBV10-3|.|TRBJ2-3
CAISPGLTQYF
TGTGCCATCAGCCCGGGACTTACGCAGTATTTT
>few|TRBV2|.|TRBJ2-6
CASRRASGANVLTF
TGTGCCAGCCGGAGAGCGTCTGGGGCCAACGTCCTGACTTTC
>.|TRBV4-3|.|TRBJ2-5
CASSRDQETQYF
TGCGCCAGCTCCAGAGACCAAGAGACCCAGTACTTC
>.|TRBV5-1|TRBD2|TRBJ2-7
CASSGAGGREQYF
TGCGCCAGCTCAGGAGCGGGAGGGCGCGAGCAGTACTTC
>.|TRBV4-3|.|TRBJ1-1
CASSRFRGMNTEAFF
TGCGCCAGCAGCCGATTTCGAGGGATGAACACTGAAGCTTTCTTT
>.|TRBV18|.|TRBJ1-5
CASSPSSNQPQHF
TGTGCCAGCTCACCCTCCAGCAATCAGCCCCAGCATTTT
>.|TRBV7-9|.|TRBJ2-7
CASSLVITGSDEQYF
TGTGCCAGCAGCTTAGTAATAACGGGTAGCGACGAGCAGTACTTC
>.|TRBV11-2|TRBD1|TRBJ2-5
CASSILQGAKTQYF
TGTGCCAGCAGCATCTTACAGGGGGCGAAGACCCAGTACTTC
>.|TRBV6-5|.|TRBJ2-7
CASRTDVRGDEQYF
TGTGCCAGCAGGACAGATGTTCGGGGCGACGAGCAGTACTTC
>.|TRBV5-4|TRBD1|TRBJ2-7
CASSVPGGQGIHEQYF
TGTGCCAGCAGCGTACCGGGAGGACAGGGGATTCACGAGCAGTACTTC
>.|TRBV7-3|.|TRBJ2-5
CASSSTKTQYF
TGTGCCAGCAGCTCGACGAAGACCCAGTACTTC
>few|TRBV4-1|.|TRBJ1-5
CASSQVWGSNQPQHF
TGCGCCAGCAGCCAAGTTTGGGGGAGCAATCAGCCCCAGCATTTT
>.|TRBV2|TRBD1|TRBJ2-7
CASRSGTGNEQYF
TGTGCCAGCAGGTCCGGGACAGGAAACGAGCAGTACTTC
>.|TRBV2|.|TRBJ2-7
CASSGTYHPYEQYF
TGTGCCAGCTCCGGGACCTACCATCCCTACGAGCAGTACTTC
>.|TRBV7-2|.|TRBJ1-1
CASSFTGMNTEAFF
TGTGCCAGCAGCTTTACAGGGATGAACACTGAAGCTTTCTTT
>.|TRBV7-2|.|TRBJ2-7
CASTRNRVAYEQYF
TGTGCCAGCACGAGAAACAGGGTCGCCTACGAGCAGTACTTC
>.|TRBV29-1|.|TRBJ2-7
CSVGTGEYEQYF
TGCAGCGTGGGTACCGGGGAATACGAGCAGTACTTC
>.|TRBV6-5|.|TRBJ1-1
CATLVGTEAFF
TGTGCCACGCTGGTAGGTACTGAAGCTTTCTTT
>few|TRBV4-1|.|TRBJ2-7
CASSQEEGSYEQYF
TGCGCCAGCAGCCAAGAAGAAGGGTCCTACGAGCAGTACTTC
>.|TRBV28|.|TRBJ2-7
CATEFAFWSYEQYF
TGTGCCACTGAGTTTGCTTTTTGGTCCTACGAGCAGTACTTC
>.|TRBV11-3|.|TRBJ2-2
CASVSSYQDGELFF
TGTGCCAGCGTCTCTTCTTATCAGGACGGGGAGCTGTTTTTT
>.|TRBV4-1|.|TRBJ2-7
CASSQEGLAYEQYF
TGCGCCAGCAGCCAAGAGGGGCTAGCGTACGAGCAGTACTTC
>.|TRBV15|.|TRBJ1-5
CATSRDRVGRLYSNQPQHF
TGTGCCACCAGCAGAGATCGAGTGGGCCGGCTTTATAGCAATCAGCCCCAGCATTTT
>.|TRBV7-8|.|TRBJ1-5
CASSLTRTASNQPQHF
TGTGCCAGCAGCTTAACGAGGACTGCTAGCAATCAGCCCCAGCATTTT
>.|TRBV11-2|TRBD1|TRBJ1-1
CASSWDSYTEAFF
TGTGCCAGCAGCTGGGACAGTTACACTGAAGCTTTCTTT
>.|TRBV5-1|TRBD2|TRBJ2-3
CASSFRLAGGTDTQYF
TGCGCCAGCAGCTTCCGACTAGCGGGAGGCACAGATACGCAGTATTTT
>.|TRBV27|.|TRBJ1-1
CASSPGGGMNTEAFF
TGTGCCAGCAGTCCAGGTGGGGGGATGAACACTGAAGCTTTCTTT
>.|TRBV28|.|TRBJ1-2
CASSLGTTNYGYTF
TGTGCCAGCAGTTTAGGCACGACTAACTATGGCTACACCTTC
>.|TRBV18|TRBD1|TRBJ2-1
CASSPLLRDRAYNEQFF
TGTGCCAGCTCACCCCTACTCCGGGACAGGGCCTACAATGAGCAGTTCTTC
>.|TRBV4-3|.|TRBJ1-5
CASSYGNQPQHF
TGCGCCAGCAGCTATGGGAATCAGCCCCAGCATTTT
>.|TRBV9|.|TRBJ2-4
CASSPSGGRNIQYF
TGTGCCAGCAGCCCCTCTGGCGGTAGAAACATTCAGTACTTC
>.|TRBV6-6|.|TRBJ1-2
CASRKGTYGYTF
TGTGCCAGCCGAAAGGGTACCTATGGCTACACCTTC